There are many counts of the clone carrying this T cell receptor (beta chain). Its target is not known. Trimming pared 3 bases from V and 4 bases from J, leaving 13 bases between. Germline CDR1 GTSNPN, CDR2 SVGIG (reference sequence). The CDR3 runs 15 residues. Previously described methods and listed TCR primers were employed for the bulk TCR libraries. In TCRdb, the PCR reads were re-called with MiXCR into one record per CDR3 protein. The profile covers 350,000 or so distinct CDR3 sequences, with roughly a fifth appearing a single time and about 0.81% taken by the ten largest. This entry belongs to a study of molecular identifiers for immune sequencing clone quantification. General study results and limits: Among about a million naive cells, as was reported, spiked Jurkat TCR RNA from one cell was detectable. Underestimated sizes of highly expanded clones could result from identical TCR molecules that share a barcode.

The source material was naive CD8+ T cells from blood, with Jurkat cell RNA spiked in. The subset denotes: FACS-sorted CD8+CD4-CCR7+CD45RA+ naive T cells. The TCR sequence derives from a human donor in good health. Some libraries in this study had Jurkat cell RNA spiked in. The chain is built from TRBV30 and TRBJ2-6, with D possibly TRBD2 on 5 matching bases. CDR3 bases: TGTGCCTGGAGCCTCGAACCGGGGGGGGCCAACGTCCTGACTTTC. Amino acid sequence: CAWSLEPGGANVLTF.